A single T cell receptor (beta chain) is shown here with its context. The antigen is undetermined. This record comes from a study of cytomegalovirus exposure and HLA in healthy donors. Study-wide findings and caveats: Equally common other TCR beta chains were less clonally expanded than HLA-associated ones, a later analysis found. Later analysis showed TCR association rates varying by HLA locus, highest for DRB1 and lowest for HLA-C. V segments that were indistinguishable, TRBV6-2 and TRBV6-3 among them, were omitted from analysis.

CDR1 is MNHNS and CDR2 is SASEGT in the germline V gene. The CDR3 runs 11 residues. Trimming shortened V by 4 bases and J by 3 bases, and 4 bases separated the two germline ends. Use of 60 Vbeta and 13 Jbeta primers characterized the PCR. Repertoires were generated with immunoSEQ multiplex PCR, while TCRdb's copy carries only in-frame clones and drops some. In the table there are approximately 160,000 clones, 68% of which are singletons. Sequenced: PBMCs. This sequence originates from a woman aged 35 to 49 in good health and CMV-seropositive. The V call is TRBV6-1, the J call TRBJ2-7; D unclear. The CDR3 sequence: CASSAFYEQYF. The CDR3 nucleotides read TGTGCCAGCAGTGCCTTCTACGAGCAGTACTTC.